This TCR beta chain is from a study of memory CD4+ T cells and cytomegalovirus serostatus. The study's findings and limits: A US-trained random forest predicted CMV serostatus with median AUC 0.91. Of 150 to 200 reported CMV TCRbeta sequences, roughly 67 were found in memory CD4+ repertoires.

V was shortened by 4 bases and J by 3 bases, with 10 bases between the two germline ends. CDR1 is SGHAT, CDR2 FQNNGV, per germline. The CDR3 spans 14 residues. The protocol was immunoSEQ multiplex PCR, while the TCRdb copy is restricted to in-frame clones and leaves out a portion. The sample holds around 88,000 clones, roughly 80% seen once. The sort gate was single viable CD3+CD4+CD8-CD45RO+ cells for memory CD4+ T cells. Worth noting for this clone: As yet, its antigen is unknown.

This chain links TRBV11-2 with TRBJ2-1; tentatively, D is TRBD1 (5 bases). The sequence came from an adult in good health and CMV-seropositive. Sequences were obtained from memory CD4+ T cells from blood. CDR3 sequence reads: CASSWGANYNEQFF. CDR3 coding DNA: TGTGCCAGCAGCTGGGGCGCTAACTACAATGAGCAGTTCTTC.